The T cell receptor (beta chain) under discussion was sequenced for a study of blood T cell repertoires in COVID-19. Only in-frame clones appear in the TCRdb table, and some are missing; sequencing was by immunoSEQ multiplex PCR. The table lists some 140,000 clones, 80% to 85% of them singletons. V lost 4 bases and J lost 4, with 12 bases in between. This CDR3 contains 14 residues. Germline CDR1 is LGHNA and CDR2 is YNFKEQ. This chain joins TRBV4-2 and TRBJ2-3, with D maybe TRBD1 (5 bases). The sequenced material came from PBMCs or T cells enriched from blood (not recorded which). The source is a man aged 25-45 years who had recovered from COVID-19. DNA of the CDR3: TGTGCCAGCAGCCGGGCAGGGATATCAGATACGCAGTATTTT. Its translation is CASSRAGISDTQYF.